This TCR beta chain was recovered during a study of blood T cell repertoires in COVID-19 (TCRdb year 2020). About the study as a whole: Samples covering the acute and convalescent phases of COVID-19 were provided by collaborators in the United States, Italy and Spain. A de-identified subject ID, COVID-19 status, age in years and sex were almost always included in the sample metadata. The prospective study material was composed of cDNA or gDNA derived from T cells, B-cell-depleted T cells, or PBMCs. Deeply sampled blood TCRbeta repertoires from subjects exposed to, actively infected with, or recovered from COVID-19 were included in the dataset. The repertoires were released in a freely available public database meant as a resource for research on the immune response to SARS-CoV-2. Where available, HLA class I and class II types were taken from metadata supplied by the sample provider and were not determined by assay-based typing. The samples were drawn from two sources: the first 160 participants of the ongoing ImmuneRACE study, and 950 to 1,500 subjects contributed by 6 global collaborators.

The immunoSEQ Assay, a bias-controlled multiplex PCR, was used to amplify TCRbeta CDR3 regions from genomic DNA. The study's processing was this. The number of nucleated cells in each sample was estimated by amplification of reference gene primers within the assay. To quantify the absolute abundance of each unique TCRbeta CDR3 rearrangement, sequence reads were collapsed and filtered. For each sample, productive Simpson clonality was calculated as the square root of Simpson's diversity index over productive rearrangements. Not all clones reach the TCRdb copy of this immuneACCESS table, which keeps in-frame sequences only. Checked studies attribute under half of the gap to unresolved V genes and leave the rest unexplained. Clone size and V and J calls were adopted from that table, with D and trimming inferred from the DNA. The sample records 150,000 to 200,000 clones, roughly nine tenths of which are singletons. The top ten clones comprise about 1.9% of the sample.

What the work shows at the level of the full study, not this receptor alone: Clinical and demographic metadata were provided uncurated, with the amount varying by source and participant.

In the case of this clone: Its antigen remains undetermined. No base-level quality is on record; no much larger clone is a single base apart.

Another Seattle source contributed samples from volunteer blood donors who had recovered from COVID-19. Collaborating institutions collected whole blood in K2EDTA tubes following their own protocols. For TCRbeta analysis, collaborators shipped samples as frozen whole blood, isolated PBMCs, or DNA extracted from either of those sample types. Sequenced input: peripheral blood. The receptor comes from a man between 18 and 35 years old who had recovered from COVID-19.

The sequence in DNA is TGTGCCAGCAGTTTCTCAACAGGGCAGGAGACCCAGTACTTC. Its protein product is CASSFSTGQETQYF. The chain is assembled from TRBV6-2 or TRBV6-3 and TRBJ2-5; TRBD1 might be the D gene, on 6 matching bases. Inclusive of the bounding cysteine and phenylalanine, the CDR3 is 14 residues long. Kept here is only the CDR3 DNA, which spans 42 bases and is read in frame from base 1. Relative to germline, V is 4 bases shorter and J is 5 bases shorter, with 14 bases between their ends. As encoded in the germline V gene, CDR1 is MNHEY while CDR2 is SVGEGT.